A selection of T cell receptor beta chains follows, all from one sample in a study of cytomegalovirus exposure and HLA in healthy donors. The protocol was immunoSEQ multiplex PCR, while the TCRdb copy is restricted to in-frame clones and leaves out a portion. Among about 160,000 clones listed, approximately 85% were seen once. Sequenced material: PBMCs. All receptors derive from a girl under 10 years old in good health and CMV-seropositive. Both conserved end residues are part of each CDR3. A D gene is named only where the DNA matches it firmly. Clone size, where shown, is once, few, many, or a class for clones that have expanded.

D,V,size,J,DNA,CDR3
.,TRBV5-6,.,TRBJ1-6,TGTGCCAGCAGCTCACGAGCAGGGGCCCAGTATAATTCACCCCTCCACTTT,CASSSRAGAQYNSPLHF
TRBD1,TRBV19,.,TRBJ1-2,TGTGCCAGTAGTATCAGGGGGGCAGGGCGGAGCTACACCTTC,CASSIRGAGRSYTF
.,TRBV5-1,.,TRBJ2-7,TGCGCCAGCAGCTTGGCCGGGGGGCGCAAATACGAGCAGTACTTC,CASSLAGGRKYEQYF
.,TRBV5-1,.,TRBJ1-1,TGCGCCAGCAGCTTAGACAGGAGCGGCACTGAAGCTTTCTTT,CASSLDRSGTEAFF
.,TRBV6-5,.,TRBJ2-6,TGTGCCAGCAGTTACCTCTCTGGGGCCAACGTCCTGACTTTC,CASSYLSGANVLTF
TRBD2,TRBV5-1,.,TRBJ2-7,TGCGCCAGCAGAGGGAGGATAGCGGGAGGGCAGGGGTACTACGAGCAGTACTTC,CASRGRIAGGQGYYEQYF
.,TRBV9,.,TRBJ1-5,TGTGCCAGCAGCGTAGGAGGATCTAGCAATCAGCCCCAGCATTTT,CASSVGGSSNQPQHF
.,TRBV10-1,few,TRBJ2-2,TGCGCCAGCAGTGAGCGGGGGGAGCTGTTTTTT,CASSERGELFF
TRBD1,TRBV30,.,TRBJ1-2,TGTGCCTGGAGTGTATGGCAGGGGGCTAGAGGTGGTTACACCTTC,CAWSVWQGARGGYTF
TRBD1,TRBV28,.,TRBJ2-3,TGTGCCAGCAGTGCCACAGGGGTCCATTCCACAGATACGCAGTATTTT,CASSATGVHSTDTQYF
TRBD1,TRBV28,.,TRBJ1-5,TGTGCCAGCAGTCTCCGACAGGGAACCTACAATCAGCCCCAGCATTTT,CASSLRQGTYNQPQHF
.,TRBV27,.,TRBJ1-5,TGTGCCAGCCAGGACAGAACATATAGCAATCAGCCCCAGCATTTT,CASQDRTYSNQPQHF
.,TRBV9,.,TRBJ2-3,TGTGCCAGCAGCACCCTACTCCGGGGGTACGGGGCCCAGGATACGCAGTATTTT,CASSTLLRGYGAQDTQYF
TRBD2,TRBV5-4,.,TRBJ2-1,TGTGCCAGCAGCACGACTAGCGGGAGGGCTGAGCAGTTCTTC,CASSTTSGRAEQFF
TRBD1,TRBV30,.,TRBJ2-2,TGTGCCTCGACCGGGACAGGGGGCATCGGGGAGCTGTTTTTT,CASTGTGGIGELFF
.,TRBV27,.,TRBJ2-1,TGTGCCAGCTCCCCAGGGTCCGCTTACAATGAGCAGTTCTTC,CASSPGSAYNEQFF
.,TRBV19,.,TRBJ2-7,TGTGCCGCAGGGACTCTCCAGGGCTACGAGCAGTACTTC,CAAGTLQGYEQYF
TRBD1,TRBV27,once,TRBJ2-7,TGTGCCAGCAGTTTAAGACAGGGCGGTCACGAGCAGTACTTC,CASSLRQGGHEQYF
.,TRBV4-1,.,TRBJ2-6,TGCGCCAGCAGTCAGTTTCCGGGACTGGCCACTGGGGCCAACGTCCTGACTTTC,CASSQFPGLATGANVLTF
.,TRBV28,.,TRBJ1-5,TGTGCCAGCACCCTGCCCTCTTACAGGGAGACAAATCAGCCCCAGCATTTT,CASTLPSYRETNQPQHF
TRBD1,TRBV15,.,TRBJ1-5,TGTGCCACCAGCAGAGATAAGGGACAGGGGAAGAGTCAGCCCCAGCATTTT,CATSRDKGQGKSQPQHF
.,TRBV6-6,once,TRBJ2-5,TGTGCCAGCAGTTACCTTCCGGGAGAGACCCAGTACTTC,CASSYLPGETQYF
TRBD1,TRBV15,.,TRBJ2-2,TGTGCCACCAGCAGTCAAACAGGGGGCGCCGTCACCGGGGAGCTGTTTTTT,CATSSQTGGAVTGELFF
.,TRBV15,.,TRBJ1-1,TGTGCCACCAGCACCGGACAGTCGAACACTGAAGCTTTCTTT,CATSTGQSNTEAFF
TRBD2,TRBV27,once,TRBJ2-1,TGTGCCAGCAGTCCACTAGCGAGCACCTACAATGAGCAGTTCTTC,CASSPLASTYNEQFF
TRBD1,TRBV5-4,.,TRBJ2-3,TGTGCCAGCACCGGATACTTGACAGGGGGTACAGATACGCAGTATTTT,CASTGYLTGGTDTQYF
TRBD1,TRBV30,.,TRBJ2-7,TGTGCCTTGGGACAGGGGGTCGGCGAGCAGTACTTC,CALGQGVGEQYF
TRBD2,TRBV27,.,TRBJ2-1,TGTGCCAGCAGTCGTAATAGCGGGAGGGTCAATGAGCAGTTCTTC,CASSRNSGRVNEQFF
.,TRBV28,once,TRBJ1-1,TGTGCCAGCAGTCCTTACGGGGGGGCTAGCACTGAAGCTTTCTTT,CASSPYGGASTEAFF
.,TRBV9,.,TRBJ1-6,TGTGCCAGCAGCGTAGGAGGGAAATACTCACCCCTCCACTTT,CASSVGGKYSPLHF
TRBD2,TRBV7-9,.,TRBJ2-5,TGTGCCAGCAGCTTAGCGCCGACTAGCGGGAGGAAGACCCAGTACTTC,CASSLAPTSGRKTQYF
TRBD1,TRBV5-1,few,TRBJ1-2,TGCGCCAGCAGCTTGGGACAGGGGGCCGGTGGCTACACCTTC,CASSLGQGAGGYTF
.,TRBV12-1,.,TRBJ2-7,TGTGCCAGCAGCTTTGCCCCGGGACAGGGGACCTACGAGCAGTACTTC,CASSFAPGQGTYEQYF
TRBD2,TRBV7-6,.,TRBJ2-7,TGTGCCAGCAGCTTAGCGCTTGAACCCGGGACTAGCGGGATTTACGAGCAGTACTTC,CASSLALEPGTSGIYEQYF
TRBD2,TRBV5-4,.,TRBJ2-7,TGTGCCAGCACCACATGGGGGGGTCCACCCTACGAGCAGTACTTC,CASTTWGGPPYEQYF
.,TRBV30,few,TRBJ1-1,TGTGCCTGGAGTGCGGGGAGTGGAGCTTTCTTT,CAWSAGSGAFF
TRBD1,TRBV28,.,TRBJ2-3,TGTGCCAGCAGTTTTGAACAGGGGTCCGCTCGACGGACAGATACGCAGTATTTT,CASSFEQGSARRTDTQYF
.,TRBV6-1,.,TRBJ2-3,TGTGCCAGCAGTGAATTCGGGACTAGCACAGATACGCAGTATTTT,CASSEFGTSTDTQYF
.,TRBV6-1,.,TRBJ1-2,TGTGCCAGCACTCCGACAGGTCTTCTGAACTATGGCTACACCTTC,CASTPTGLLNYGYTF
.,TRBV28,.,TRBJ2-7,TGTGCCAGCAGGCTTCGGGGCTCCTACGAGCAGTACTTC,CASRLRGSYEQYF
.,TRBV7-6,.,TRBJ1-3,TGTGCCAGCAGCTTAGAGACACTTGGAAACACCATATATTTT,CASSLETLGNTIYF
TRBD2,TRBV4-1,.,TRBJ2-1,TGCGCCAGCCTCCCTAATATGGGCGGGGGCAATGAGCAGTTCTTC,CASLPNMGGGNEQFF